Presented here are 30 T cell receptor beta chains from one specimen sequenced in a study of T-cell reconstitution after alpha-beta-depleted transplantation in children. It was with unique molecular identifiers that the TCRbeta library was prepared. Each CDR3 protein gets one entry after TCRdb re-called the PCR reads with MiXCR. The sample shows nearly 400,000 distinct CDR3 sequences, 20% of them seen only once. Sequenced here: PBMCs from the stem cell graft donor, sampled from the stem cell graft. The receptors here all came from a human donor who donated a stem cell graft to a child with acute myeloid leukemia.

J is TRBJ2-1 and V is TRBV20-1, with TRBD2 as a possible D gene (6 bases). This CDR3 is 14 amino acids long. Germline-derived CDR1 and CDR2 are DFQATT and SNEGSKA (reference sequence). Trimming left V 4 bases short and J 7 bases short, with 17 bases between. The CDR3 coding sequence is TGCAGTGCTATTAGCGGCGTCGGGGCAAATGAGCAGTTCTTC. Its translation: CSAISGVGANEQFF.

In its sample, this clonotype was seen a few times. The rearrangement uses TRBV3-1 and TRBJ2-7, with TRBD1 matching over 8 bases. The CDR3 spans 14 residues. The junction had 6 bases not matched to a gene; V was cut back by 4 bases and J by 4 bases. Germline-derived CDR1 and CDR2 are LGHDT and YNNKEL (reference sequence). CDR3 region: CASSRRDRWYEQYF. The CDR3 DNA follows: TGTGCCAGCAGCCGCAGGGACAGGTGGTACGAGCAGTACTTC.

V gene TRBV7-2 combines with J gene TRBJ2-3; a possible D gene is TRBD2 (6 bases). V gave up 4 bases and J gave up 0 bases, with 14 bases separating them. In germline, CDR1 is SGHTA, CDR2 FQGNSA. This CDR3 region has 16 residues. The CDR3 DNA is TGTGCCAGCAGCTCTACCGGGCGGGGTAGCACAGATACGCAGTATTTT. Translation gives CASSSTGRGSTDTQYF.

The chain uses TRBV20-1 and TRBJ1-1; maybe TRBD1 (5 bases). V lost 6 bases, J lost 6 bases, and 17 bases lay in between. The germline CDR1 and CDR2 sequences are DFQATT and SNEGSKA (reference sequence). The CDR3 contains 13 residues. CDR3: CSAPNPGAAEAFF. DNA for the CDR3: TGCAGTGCCCCGAACCCCGGGGCGGCTGAAGCTTTCTTT.

This clonotype came up a few times. The V call is TRBV6-1, the J call TRBJ2-7, with 7 bases lining up with TRBD2. This CDR3 region has 15 residues. V lost 2 bases, J lost 3 bases, and 7 bases stayed unmatched. The germline CDR1 and CDR2 sequences are MNHNS and SASEGT. The CDR3 region is CASSEWGQRGYEQYF. The CDR3 DNA is TGTGCCAGCAGTGAATGGGGTCAGCGGGGCTACGAGCAGTACTTC.

There are many counts of this clonotype. The rearrangement links TRBV12-3 or TRBV12-4 to TRBJ2-5; D tentatively fits TRBD1 or TRBD2 (6 bases each). Trimming removed 8 bases from V and 2 bases from J, with 15 bases in between. The CDR3 is made up of 14 amino acids. CDR3 loop: CASCGAGVQETQYF. CDR3 nucleotides: TGTGCCAGCTGCGGGGCAGGGGTTCAAGAGACCCAGTACTTC.

V usage is TRBV10-3 and J usage is TRBJ2-3, with 13 bases lining up with TRBD2. Germline V gene data show CDR1 as ENHRY and CDR2 as SYGVKD. V shed 10 bases, J shed 6 bases, and the junction held 10 bases outside the gene matches. The CDR3 length is 15 residues. The CDR3 region has the DNA TGTGCCACAAGGACTAGCGGGAGCCTCGGGGATACGCAGTATTTT. It codes for CATRTSGSLGDTQYF.

The chain links TRBV7-9 to TRBJ2-1; 7 nucleotides line up with TRBD1. The CDR3 runs 16 residues. CDR1 and CDR2 (germline): SEHNR, FQNEAQ (reference sequence). The J segment lost 4 bases and the V segment lost 4 bases, leaving 10 bases of the junction unmatched. DNA for the CDR3: TGTGCCAGCAGCTCAATACGCCGGGACAGATACAATGAGCAGTTCTTC. It codes for CASSSIRRDRYNEQFF.

This sequence joins TRBV12-3 or TRBV12-4 and TRBJ2-1; D may be TRBD1 (6 bases). The CDR3 has 11 residues. Trimming removed 6 bases from V and 11 bases from J, with 11 bases in between. The CDR3 protein is CASRTGLQQFF. The DNA for the CDR3 is TGTGCCAGCAGAACAGGGTTGCAGCAGTTCTTC.

The genes are TRBV5-1 and TRBJ2-1; D gene uncertain. CDR1 and CDR2 (germline): SGHRS, YFSETQ. This CDR3 is built from 14 residues. Deletions cut 0 bases from V and 2 bases from J, with 6 bases between. The DNA of the CDR3 is TGCGCCAGCAGCTTGGAGTCTCCCTACAATGAGCAGTTCTTC. Its translation: CASSLESPYNEQFF.

This chain uses TRBV24-1 with TRBJ1-4, with D perhaps matching TRBD1 (6 bases). The germline V gene encodes CDR1 KGHDR and CDR2 SFDVKD. CDR3 length: 16 amino acids. The ends were cut back, 7 bases at V and 4 bases at J, with 18 bases in the middle. As DNA, the CDR3 is TGTGCCACCAGGCCTCGGAGGGCAGGGGATAATGAAAAACTGTTTTTT. It is translated as CATRPRRAGDNEKLFF.

V and J are TRBV9 and TRBJ2-7; 8 bases match TRBD2. Per germline, CDR1 SGDLS and CDR2 YYNGEE. The CDR3 is made up of 17 amino acids. Losses at the gene ends were 0 bases for V and 2 bases for J; bases not matched to a gene: 10. The CDR3 loop is CASSVGMGTSGPYEQYF. Written as DNA, the CDR3 is TGTGCCAGCAGCGTAGGAATGGGAACTAGCGGTCCCTACGAGCAGTACTTC. Full variable domain (missing parts from reference TRBV9 and TRBJ2-7): DSGVTQTPKHLITATGQRVTLRCSPRSGDLSVYWYQQSLDQGLQFLIQYYNGEERAKGNILERFSAQQFPDLHSELNLSSLELGDSALYFCASSVGMGTSGPYEQYFGPGTRLTVT.

This clonotype was seen ten or more times. The chain has TRBV25-1 and TRBJ2-7; D not certain. V lost 1 base to trimming and J lost 0 bases, with 7 bases between them. The CDR3 has 14 amino acids. Germline CDR1 is MGHDK and CDR2 is SYGVNS. Here the CDR3 reads CASSEWGNSYEQYF. Here the CDR3 DNA reads TGTGCCAGCAGTGAATGGGGAAACTCCTACGAGCAGTACTTC.

The rearrangement joins TRBV7-7 to TRBJ1-6; D perhaps matches TRBD1 (6 bases). CDR1 is SSHAT, CDR2 FNYEAQ, per germline (reference sequence). Trimming removed 3 bases from V and 7 bases from J, with 10 bases in between. This CDR3 spans 14 amino acids. As DNA, the CDR3 is TGTGCCAGCAGCTTCGTTCAGGGGAATTCACCCCTCCACTTT. Translated: CASSFVQGNSPLHF.

This clonotype was seen many times. The chain combines TRBV5-1 with TRBJ2-6; D possibly uses TRBD1 or TRBD2 (5 bases each). V lost 0 bases and J lost 4, with 8 bases in between. The CDR3 is 15 amino acids. Germline CDR1 and CDR2: SGHRS and YFSETQ. Here the CDR3 reads CASSLGGVGANVLTF. CDR3 nucleotides: TGCGCCAGCAGCTTGGGAGGGGTAGGGGCCAACGTCCTGACTTTC.

V usage is TRBV25-1 and J usage is TRBJ1-5, with D possibly TRBD1 on 5 matching bases. Germline assignment: CDR1 MGHDK and CDR2 SYGVNS. Trimming pared 1 base from V and 4 bases from J, leaving 14 bases between. CDR3 length: 16 residues. The CDR3 region is CASSESGRERNQPQHF. The CDR3 nucleotides read TGTGCCAGCAGTGAATCTGGCAGGGAAAGAAATCAGCCCCAGCATTTT.

The chain recombines TRBV14 with TRBJ2-6; tentative D call: TRBD2 (5 bases). The CDR3 is made up of 18 amino acids. Germline values: CDR1 SGHDN, CDR2 FVKESK. Trimming removed 4 bases from V and 1 base from J, with 17 bases in between. For the CDR3, the DNA is TGTGCCAGCAGCCGGCGACACCTCCGGAGGTCTGGGGCCAACGTCCTGACTTTC. Residues: CASSRRHLRRSGANVLTF.

The chain couples TRBV25-1 to TRBJ2-1; D might be TRBD1 (6 bases). The germline V gene encodes CDR1 MGHDK and CDR2 SYGVNS. Trimming removed 5 bases at V and 4 bases at J, with 15 bases between. There are 15 residues in the CDR3. The CDR3 DNA sequence: TGTGCCAGCAGTCACCGGACAGCCCCTTACAATGAGCAGTTCTTC. It codes for CASSHRTAPYNEQFF.

This clonotype has a handful of counts. CDR3 amino acids: CASSDKTGGRYEQYF. The CDR3 DNA reads TGTGCCAGCAGTGACAAGACAGGGGGGCGGTACGAGCAGTACTTC. The chain links TRBV25-1 to TRBJ2-7, with 9 nucleotides matching TRBD1. The germline V gene encodes CDR1 MGHDK and CDR2 SYGVNS. The ends lost 3 bases at V and 4 bases at J; junction bases unmatched: 7. The CDR3 length is 15 residues.

This clonotype has a handful of counts. The chain combines TRBV29-1 with TRBJ2-1; TRBD2 is a possible D gene (5 bases). Germline lookup yields CDR1 SQVTM and CDR2 ANQGSEA. V gave up 2 bases and J gave up 7 bases, with 15 bases separating them. CDR3 size: 14 residues. CDR3 residues: CSVEKRLSSNEQFF. The DNA of the CDR3 is TGCAGCGTTGAAAAGCGACTAAGTTCTAATGAGCAGTTCTTC.

The J gene is TRBJ2-7, the V gene TRBV5-1, with 8 nucleotides matching TRBD1. From germline, CDR1 is SGHRS and CDR2 YFSETQ. V shed 2 bases and J 4 bases; nucleotides not matched to a gene: 5. There are 14 residues in the CDR3. DNA for the CDR3: TGCGCCAGCAGCTTAAGGACAGGGAAATACGAGCAGTACTTC. This encodes CASSLRTGKYEQYF.

This chain joins TRBV28 and TRBJ2-7; D is perhaps TRBD2 (6 bases). In germline, CDR1 is MDHEN, CDR2 SYDVKM. Trimming shortened V by 11 bases and J by 0 bases, and 14 bases separated the two germline ends. The CDR3 loop spans 13 amino acids. The CDR3 loop is CAAQGGASYEQYF. The CDR3 DNA is TGTGCCGCGCAGGGAGGCGCCTCCTACGAGCAGTACTTC.

This clonotype was counted between two and nine times. The V and J genes are TRBV20-1 and TRBJ1-2; D remains unclear. Germline CDR1 is DFQATT and CDR2 is SNEGSKA (reference sequence). This CDR3 is 8 amino acids long. The germline V and J ends were trimmed by 8 bases and 6 bases, with 4 bases remaining between them. The CDR3 coding sequence is TGCAGTCCGGATGGCTACACCTTC. This translates into CSPDGYTF.

With respect to this clonotype: Since the CDR3 does not end with the conserved phenylalanine or tryptophan, this likely comes from a read error. The chain couples TRBV4-1 to TRBJ2-7; TRBD1 matches at 10 bases. CDR3 size: 17 residues. Unmatched junction bases numbered 13, after V lost 1 base and J lost 7 bases. Looked up from germline, CDR1 is MGHRA and CDR2 is YSYEKL. DNA of the CDR3: TGCGCCAGCAGCCAAGTATGGGGACAGGGGATTTCGCGGGAGCAGTACTGC. This gives the protein CASSQVWGQGISREQYC.

This clonotype was found a few times. The chain is built from TRBV20-1 and TRBJ2-4, with D tentatively TRBD1 (7 bases). V shed 4 bases and J shed 1 base, with 14 bases lying between them. The V gene's germline CDR1 is DFQATT and CDR2 SNEGSKA (reference sequence). The CDR3 spans 15 residues. The CDR3 loop is CSATRPGGAKNIQYF. CDR3 coding DNA: TGCAGTGCTACCCGACCAGGGGGGGCCAAAAACATTCAGTACTTC.

At least ten counts were recorded for this clonotype. The chain carries TRBV4-2 and TRBJ2-1; TRBD2 matches at 7 bases. V trimming: 0 bases; J trimming: 9 bases; junction bases outside the gene matches: 11. The germline V gene encodes CDR1 LGHNA and CDR2 YNFKEQ. The length of the CDR3 is 16 residues. This CDR3 is CASSQDRSPTGGEQFF. DNA of the CDR3: TGTGCCAGCAGCCAAGATCGTAGCCCGACGGGGGGTGAGCAGTTCTTC.

This chain links TRBV11-2 with TRBJ2-1; 9 bases are shared with TRBD2. V lost 1 base and J lost 4; bases outside the gene matches: 5. Germline V gene sequence: CDR1 SGHAT, CDR2 FQNNGV. The CDR3 loop spans 16 amino acids. CDR3 nucleotides: TGTGCCAGCAGCTTAGGCGCGGGAGGGGAATACAATGAGCAGTTCTTC. It codes for CASSLGAGGEYNEQFF.

The chain is built from TRBV12-3 or TRBV12-4 and TRBJ1-5, with D unclear. There are 15 residues in the CDR3. V was clipped by 6 bases and J by 0 bases, with 12 bases between them. The CDR3 DNA follows: TGTGCCAGCAGACCTTCGGGCAATAGCAATCAGCCCCAGCATTTT. Translating gives CASRPSGNSNQPQHF.

This clonotype turned up a few times. This chain connects TRBV10-3 to TRBJ2-1, with 7 bases that match TRBD2. Germline CDR1 ENHRY, CDR2 SYGVKD. V lost 10 bases and J lost 8; bases outside the gene matches: 8. The CDR3 has 12 residues. The CDR3 region is CATRGGRYEQFF. The DNA of the CDR3 is TGTGCCACACGCGGCGGGAGATATGAGCAGTTCTTC.

In this sample, this clonotype turned up a few times. J is TRBJ1-2 and V is TRBV7-9, with 8 bases matching TRBD1. J gave up 3 bases and V 5 bases, and 8 bases lay outside the gene matches. This CDR3 has 15 residues. Germline loops: CDR1 SEHNR, CDR2 FQNEAQ (reference sequence). In nucleotides, the CDR3 is TGTGCCAGCAGCCACTCGACAGGGGTGCACTATGGCTACACCTTC. It translates to CASSHSTGVHYGYTF.